This TCR beta chain appears in the sequencing data of a study of T cells in Graves' hyperthyroidism and ophthalmopathy. Study-wide results and limits: Before onset, ophthalmopathy was predicted by the model a median approximately 6.7 months earlier.

Clinicians diagnosed patients from clinical symptoms, serum thyroxine and TRAb, thyroid ultrasound and orbital computed tomography. Regarding this clonotype: Its matching antigen is unknown.

V lost 4 bases and J lost 1; bases outside the gene matches: 17. The germline gives CDR1 LGHDT, CDR2 YNNKEL (reference sequence). This CDR3 spans 19 amino acids. Template material for amplifying TCR beta CDR3 regions consisted of RNA transcripts. Researchers ran a first-round RT-PCR on the TCR CDR3 using the HTBI primer set. Via MiXCR, TCRdb re-called the multiplex PCR reads, giving one row per CDR3 protein. The sample has 660,000 or so distinct CDR3 sequences, around 20% seen once. The genes are TRBV3-1 and TRBJ1-2, with TRBD1 matching 8 bases. Sequencing was performed on blood. This receptor was taken from a man aged 30 to 39 with Graves' ophthalmopathy. CDR3 sequence (DNA): TGTGCCAGCAGCCGATCGGTAGGGACAGGAGCATCAATTAACTATGGCTACACCTTC. Translating gives CASSRSVGTGASINYGYTF.